The 19 T cell receptor beta chains presented below share a single source sample, sequenced in a study of blood T cell repertoires in COVID-19. Data came from immunoSEQ multiplex PCR; TCRdb stores just in-frame clones and leaves some out. The table has fewer than 70,000 clones, about 87% seen once. The sequenced sample was peripheral blood. The receptor set was obtained from a human donor in a cohort sampled during active COVID-19.

The chain recombines TRBV5-1 with TRBJ2-7; D may be TRBD1 (5 bases). With 0 bases removed from V and 5 bases from J, the gap between germline ends came to 9 bases. The CDR3 runs to 13 residues. Germline values: CDR1 SGHRS, CDR2 YFSETQ. The CDR3 region has the DNA TGCGCCAGCAGCTTGGGGGGCAGTAACGAGCAGTACTTC. Protein: CASSLGGSNEQYF.

The CDR3 DNA reads as TGTGCCTGGAGTGCGTATGGGACAGGGGCGAATGAGCAGTTCTTC. Translating it yields CAWSAYGTGANEQFF. The chain employs TRBV30 and TRBJ2-1; 10 bases fit TRBD1. The CDR3 has 15 amino acids. V trimming: 1 base; J trimming: 7 bases; junction bases outside the gene matches: 7. The V gene's germline CDR1 is GTSNPN and CDR2 SVGIG (reference sequence).

The chain joins TRBV7-8 to TRBJ2-3; D gene ambiguous. Germline CDR1 reads SGHVS; CDR2 reads FQNEAQ. The CDR3 extends over 15 amino acids. V shed 5 bases and J shed 1 base, with 13 bases lying between them. CDR3 amino acids: CASSPSPGGTDTQYF. CDR3 nucleotides: TGTGCCAGCAGCCCTTCCCCAGGCGGCACAGATACGCAGTATTTT.

V usage is TRBV19 and J usage is TRBJ2-3; 9 bases are a match to TRBD1. V lost 1 base and J lost 2; bases outside the gene matches: 7. Germline V gene sequence: CDR1 LNHDA, CDR2 SQIVND (reference sequence). This CDR3 contains 17 residues. CDR3 sequence (DNA): TGTGCCAGTAGTATAGGCGTCGGGACAGGGTTCACAGATACGCAGTATTTT. Translated, it gives CASSIGVGTGFTDTQYF.

J is TRBJ2-7 and V is TRBV5-1; possibly TRBD2 for D (5 bases). The V gene lost 6 bases and the J gene lost 0 bases, with 10 bases spanning the gap. The CDR3 is 13 amino acids. Germline CDR1 and CDR2: SGHRS and YFSETQ. The CDR3 DNA reads TGCGCCAGCACCGAGGGCACCTCCTACGAGCAGTACTTC. It encodes CASTEGTSYEQYF. Full variable domain (rest looked up from reference TRBV5-1 and TRBJ2-7): KAGVTQTPRYLIKTRGQQVTLSCSPISGHRSVSWYQQTPGQGLQFLFEYFSETQRNKGNFPGRFSGRQFSNSRSEMNVSTLELGDSALYLCASTEGTSYEQYFGPGTRLTVT.

The chain links TRBV7-8 to TRBJ1-1; unclear D gene. Per germline, CDR1 SGHVS and CDR2 FQNEAQ. Trimming pared 5 bases from V and 2 bases from J, leaving 15 bases between. This CDR3 is 15 amino acids long. CDR3 in amino acids: CASSARRGGNTEAFF. In DNA form, the CDR3 reads TGTGCCAGCAGCGCGAGACGGGGTGGAAACACTGAAGCTTTCTTT.

The chain is built from TRBV30 and TRBJ1-3; 7 nucleotides agree with TRBD1. The germline CDR1 and CDR2 sequences are GTSNPN and SVGIG (reference sequence). The length of the CDR3 is 12 residues. V gave up 5 bases and J gave up 4 bases; unmatched junction bases: 2. The CDR3 DNA is TGTGCCTGGGACAGGGCCGGAAACACCATATATTTT. It codes for CAWDRAGNTIYF.

The chain is built from TRBV7-2 and TRBJ2-1, with unresolved D. Per the germline V gene, CDR1 is SGHTA and CDR2 is FQGNSA. V shed 3 bases and J shed 5 bases, with 5 bases lying between them. CDR3 length equals 12 residues. The CDR3 bases are TGTGCCAGCAGCTTCAATCACAATGAGCAGTTCTTC. Residues: CASSFNHNEQFF.

The gene calls are TRBV10-3 and TRBJ1-3; no clear D gene. The CDR3 covers 13 residues. Germline loops: CDR1 ENHRY, CDR2 SYGVKD. Trimming left V 3 bases short and J 2 bases short, with 5 bases between. This chain's CDR3 is CAISDPAGNTIYF. DNA for the CDR3: TGTGCCATCAGTGATCCCGCTGGAAACACCATATATTTT.

The chain combines TRBV30 with TRBJ2-5, with 8 bases aligning to TRBD1. CDR3 length: 16 amino acids. Germline CDR1 GTSNPN, CDR2 SVGIG (reference sequence). The V segment lost 0 bases and the J segment 7 bases; nucleotides outside the gene matches: 13. As DNA, the CDR3 is TGTGCCTGGAGTGTATTAGGACAGGGCCAGCTTGGGACCCAGTACTTC. Its translation is CAWSVLGQGQLGTQYF.

This rearrangement joins TRBV6-5 to TRBJ1-2, with 7 nucleotides matching TRBD1. CDR1 and CDR2 (germline): MNHEY, SVGAGI. J lost 4 bases, V lost 6 bases, and 11 bases had no gene match. The CDR3 covers 15 residues. The CDR3 nucleotides read TGTGCCAGCAGCTCCCCCGACAGGGCCATCTATGGCTACACCTTC. This codes for CASSSPDRAIYGYTF.

V is TRBV5-1 and J is TRBJ1-4, with a weak D call TRBD1 (5 bases). CDR1 is SGHRS, CDR2 YFSETQ, per germline. The CDR3 is 14 amino acids. V was cut by 3 bases and J by 7 bases, with 13 bases left in between. The DNA of the CDR3 is TGCGCCAGCAGCTATCAGGGTATCGGTGAAAAACTGTTTTTT. Amino acids: CASSYQGIGEKLFF.

This clone has more than one count but fewer than ten. The CDR3 sequence: CASSSPGQGHNEQFF. The CDR3 DNA is TGTGCCAGCAGCTCCCCGGGACAGGGTCACAATGAGCAGTTCTTC. The rearrangement links TRBV5-6 to TRBJ2-1, with 9 bases lining up with TRBD1. CDR1 and CDR2 (germline): SGHDT, YYEEEE. The CDR3 sequence is 15 residues long. The V gene end was trimmed by 3 bases and the J gene end by 5 bases; junction bases not matched to a gene: 6.

The V and J genes are TRBV19 and TRBJ2-4; weak D call: TRBD2 (6 bases). The ends were cut back, 7 bases at V and 7 bases at J, with 20 bases in the middle. The germline CDR1 and CDR2 sequences are LNHDA and SQIVND (reference sequence). The CDR3 is made up of 15 amino acids. The CDR3 DNA sequence: TGTGCCAGTACCTCTCTGGAGGGAATTTTCAACATTCAGTACTTC. It translates to CASTSLEGIFNIQYF.

The genes are TRBV7-9 and TRBJ1-6; tentatively, D is TRBD1 (6 bases). The CDR3 covers 17 residues. Germline-derived CDR1 and CDR2 are SEHNR and FQNEAQ (reference sequence). Trimming shortened V by 1 base and J by 6 bases, and 16 bases separated the two germline ends. As DNA, the CDR3 is TGTGCCAGCAGCTTAGTAAGAGGGGGTAAGGGTAATTCACCCCTCCACTTT. Protein sequence: CASSLVRGGKGNSPLHF.

This chain connects TRBV2 to TRBJ1-5, with 11 positions matching TRBD1. This CDR3 is 18 amino acids long. Trimming at V came to 6 bases and at J to 1 base, leaving 11 bases not matched to a gene. Germline CDR1 SNHLY, CDR2 FYNNEI. The CDR3: CASSKGQGGVMSNQPQHF. The DNA for the CDR3 is TGTGCCAGCAGCAAGGGACAGGGGGGGGTCATGAGCAATCAGCCCCAGCATTTT.

The rearrangement links TRBV18 to TRBJ2-7, with 8 bases that match TRBD1. The ends lost 3 bases at V and 3 bases at J; junction bases unmatched: 10. Per germline, CDR1 KGHSH and CDR2 LQKENI. The CDR3 is 16 amino acids. CDR3 DNA sequence: TGTGCCAGCTCACCGCTTGATACAGGGGGACTCTACGAGCAGTACTTC. It is translated as CASSPLDTGGLYEQYF.

The CDR3 region is CSASGTSGGGYEQFF. CDR3 DNA sequence: TGCAGCGCCTCCGGGACTAGCGGGGGTGGGTATGAGCAGTTCTTC. The chain is built from TRBV29-1 and TRBJ2-1; 14 positions match TRBD2. CDR1 is SQVTM, CDR2 ANQGSEA, per germline. This CDR3 has 15 amino acids. V trimming: 7 bases; J trimming: 8 bases; junction bases outside the gene matches: 10.

The rearrangement uses TRBV28 and TRBJ2-7; D gene uncertain. This CDR3 spans 15 amino acids. V lost 5 bases and J 1 base, leaving 15 bases between the germline ends. CDR1 and CDR2 from the germline V gene are MDHEN and SYDVKM. CDR3 sequence reads: CASSRVRGASYEQYF. CDR3 sequence (DNA): TGTGCCAGCAGTCGAGTCCGTGGAGCTTCCTACGAGCAGTACTTC.